This TCR beta chain was identified during a study of neurological immune-mediated disorders. This clonotype has a count of ten or more. Its matching antigen is unknown. Germline V lookup: CDR1 LGHDT, CDR2 YNNKEL (reference sequence). The CDR3 has 18 amino acids. Unmatched junction bases numbered 13, after V lost 1 base and J lost 3 bases. From the 5' RACE reads, TCRdb called clonotypes with MiXCR, one entry per CDR3 protein. Of over 45,000 distinct CDR3 sequences in the sample, about 23% are singletons; the top ten hold roughly 25%. The unsorted libraries were generated from a total of 2 million PBMCs, which had been stored in RNAlater at -80 C. Findings and caveats of the study: In HTLV-1-associated myelopathy, TCR clonal expansion was greatest, and in multiple sclerosis it was least, below healthy controls. None of the CDR3 amino acid sequences of expanded clones were shared across subjects, and this suggested private repertoires in all groups.

The gene calls are TRBV3-1 and TRBJ2-3; 7 nucleotides align to TRBD2. The clonotype originates from a woman between 70 and 85 years old in good health. Specimen: PBMCs. Here the CDR3 reads CASSQGFRAGAVTDTQYF. CDR3 in DNA: TGTGCCAGCAGCCAAGGTTTTCGGGCGGGAGCGGTTACAGATACGCAGTATTTT.